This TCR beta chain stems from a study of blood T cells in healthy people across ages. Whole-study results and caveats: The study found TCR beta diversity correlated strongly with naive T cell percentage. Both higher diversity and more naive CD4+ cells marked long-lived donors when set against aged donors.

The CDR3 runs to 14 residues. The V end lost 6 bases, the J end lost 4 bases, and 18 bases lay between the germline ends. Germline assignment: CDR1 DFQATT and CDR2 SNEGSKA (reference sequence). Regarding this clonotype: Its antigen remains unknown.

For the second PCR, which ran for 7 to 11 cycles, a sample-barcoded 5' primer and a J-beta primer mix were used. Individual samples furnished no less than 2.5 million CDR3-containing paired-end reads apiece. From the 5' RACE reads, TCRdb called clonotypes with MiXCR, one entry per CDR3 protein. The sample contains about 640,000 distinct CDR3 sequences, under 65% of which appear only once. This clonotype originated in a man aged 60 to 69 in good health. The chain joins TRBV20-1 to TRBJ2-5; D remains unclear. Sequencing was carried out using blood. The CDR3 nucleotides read TGCAGTGCAAAAGATGACTCACCCGCAGAGACCCAGTACTTC. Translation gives CSAKDDSPAETQYF.